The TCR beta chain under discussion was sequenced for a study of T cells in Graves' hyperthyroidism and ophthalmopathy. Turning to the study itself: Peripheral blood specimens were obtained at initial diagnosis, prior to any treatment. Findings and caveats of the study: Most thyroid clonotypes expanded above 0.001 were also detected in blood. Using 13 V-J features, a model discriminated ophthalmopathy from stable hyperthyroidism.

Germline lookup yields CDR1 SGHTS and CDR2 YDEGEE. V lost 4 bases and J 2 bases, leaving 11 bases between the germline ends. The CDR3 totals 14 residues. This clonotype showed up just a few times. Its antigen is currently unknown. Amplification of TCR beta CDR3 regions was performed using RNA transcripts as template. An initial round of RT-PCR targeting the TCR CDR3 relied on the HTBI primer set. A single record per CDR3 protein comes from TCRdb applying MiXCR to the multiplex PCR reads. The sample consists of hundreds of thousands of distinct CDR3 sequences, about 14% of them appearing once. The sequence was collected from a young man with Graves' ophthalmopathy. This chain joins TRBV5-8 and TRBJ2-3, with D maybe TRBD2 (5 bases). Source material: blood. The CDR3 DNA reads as TGTGCCAGCAGCCCCCGGCGGGTCACAGATACGCAGTATTTT. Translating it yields CASSPRRVTDTQYF.